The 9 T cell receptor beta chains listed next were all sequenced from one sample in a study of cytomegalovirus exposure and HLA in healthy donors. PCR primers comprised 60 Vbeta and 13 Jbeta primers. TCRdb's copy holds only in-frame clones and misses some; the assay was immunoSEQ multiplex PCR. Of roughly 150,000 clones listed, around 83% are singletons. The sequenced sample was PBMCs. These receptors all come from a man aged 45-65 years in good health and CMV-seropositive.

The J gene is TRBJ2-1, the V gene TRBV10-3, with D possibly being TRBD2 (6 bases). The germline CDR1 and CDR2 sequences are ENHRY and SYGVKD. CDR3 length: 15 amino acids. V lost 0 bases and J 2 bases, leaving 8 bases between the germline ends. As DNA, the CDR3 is TGTGCCATCAGTGAGTCGGGGGGACCCTACAATGAGCAGTTCTTC. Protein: CAISESGGPYNEQFF.

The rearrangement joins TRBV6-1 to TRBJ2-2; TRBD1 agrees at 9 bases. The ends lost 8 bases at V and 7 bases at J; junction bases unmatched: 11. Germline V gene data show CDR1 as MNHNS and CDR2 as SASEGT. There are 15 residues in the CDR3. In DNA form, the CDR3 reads TGTGCCAGCGAGGCCCTGACAGGGGGGTTCGGGGAGCTGTTTTTT. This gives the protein CASEALTGGFGELFF.

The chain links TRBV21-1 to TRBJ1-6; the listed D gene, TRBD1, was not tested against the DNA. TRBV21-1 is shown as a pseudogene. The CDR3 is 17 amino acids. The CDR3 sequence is CASSEKGTGLTNSPLHF. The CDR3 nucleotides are TGTGCCAGCAGCGAAAAAGGGACAGGACTAACTAATTCACCCCTCCACTTT.

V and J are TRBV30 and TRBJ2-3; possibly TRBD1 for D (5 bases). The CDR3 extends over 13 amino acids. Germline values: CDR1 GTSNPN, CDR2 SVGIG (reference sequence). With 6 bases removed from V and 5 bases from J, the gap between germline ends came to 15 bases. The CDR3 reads CACHKKGKDTQYF. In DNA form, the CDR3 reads TGTGCCTGCCACAAAAAGGGGAAAGATACGCAGTATTTT.

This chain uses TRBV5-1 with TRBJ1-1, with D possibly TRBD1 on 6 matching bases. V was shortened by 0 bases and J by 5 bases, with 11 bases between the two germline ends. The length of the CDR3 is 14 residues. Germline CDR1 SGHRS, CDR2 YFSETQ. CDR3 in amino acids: CASSLEQGGTEAFF. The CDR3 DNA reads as TGCGCCAGCAGCTTGGAACAGGGTGGGACTGAAGCTTTCTTT.

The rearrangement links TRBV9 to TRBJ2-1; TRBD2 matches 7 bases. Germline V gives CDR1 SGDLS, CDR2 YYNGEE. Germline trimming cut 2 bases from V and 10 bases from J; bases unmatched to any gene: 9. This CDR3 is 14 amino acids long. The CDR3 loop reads CASSVSGAPGEQFF. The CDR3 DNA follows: TGTGCCAGCAGCGTGAGCGGGGCCCCGGGGGAGCAGTTCTTC.

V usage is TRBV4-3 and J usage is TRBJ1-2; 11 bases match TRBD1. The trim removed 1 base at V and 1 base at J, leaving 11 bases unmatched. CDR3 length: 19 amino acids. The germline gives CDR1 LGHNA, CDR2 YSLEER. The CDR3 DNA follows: TGCGCCAGCAGCCAAGCAACTCCCGGGACAGGGGGATTTAACTATGGCTACACCTTC. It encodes CASSQATPGTGGFNYGYTF.

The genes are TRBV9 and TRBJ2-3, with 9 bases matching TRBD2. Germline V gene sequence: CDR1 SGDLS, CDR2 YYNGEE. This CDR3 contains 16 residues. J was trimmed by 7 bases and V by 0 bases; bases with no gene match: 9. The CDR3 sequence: CASSVGVASGENTQYF. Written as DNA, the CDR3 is TGTGCCAGCAGCGTAGGGGTGGCTAGCGGGGAGAATACGCAGTATTTT.

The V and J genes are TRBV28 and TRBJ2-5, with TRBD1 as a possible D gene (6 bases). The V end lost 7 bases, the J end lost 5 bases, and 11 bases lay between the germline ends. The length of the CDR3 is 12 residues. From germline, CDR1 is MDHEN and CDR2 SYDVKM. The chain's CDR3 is CASTGQWETQYF. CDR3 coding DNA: TGTGCCAGCACCGGACAGTGGGAGACCCAGTACTTC.